This record looks at one T cell receptor beta chain sequence and its context. The specificity of this receptor is unknown. These reads were obtained on a NextSeq 550. The Human TCR Profiling Kit (MiLaboratory) was used to prepare UMI-labeled 5' RACE TRB cDNA libraries. cDNA synthesis used the entire amount of extracted RNA, and PCR amplification then used the entire amount of cDNA produced. Libraries were prepared in parallel with an identical number of PCR cycles. Concerning the study's data processing: With a minimum of two reads required per UMI, MIGEC and MiXCR pulled out about 52,000 +/- 9,100 unique UMI-labeled TRB cDNA molecules from each library. On average, about 40,000 +/- 10,000 functional in-frame TRB CDR3 nucleotide clonotypes lacking stop codons were found per library. After downsampling to 5000 UMI-labeled TRB molecules per sample, diversity metrics, including normalized Shannon-Wiener and Chao1, were computed in VDJtools. Clonotype-size-weighted physicochemical properties of the central five CDR3 residues (interaction energy, strength, volume and Kidera factor 4) were computed in VDJtools. After TCRdb reprocessed the reads, each CDR3 protein sequence was kept as one row, without DNA. TCRdb assigned the V and J calls; the authors' analysis was not used. The table held for this sample gives about 130,000 distinct CDR3 sequences. Together, the top ten hold 0.29% of the sample.

This entry is derived from a study of CXCR3-negative and CXCR3-positive naive CD8 T cells (dated by TCRdb to the late 2010s). The study in broad terms: In total, roughly 140 million TRB reads were obtained, which works out to roughly 1.5 +/- 0.3 million reads per library. For the TRBV-TRBJ cluster analysis, the naive subsets came from 5 donors, while the memory cells came from 3 donors. Diversity and physicochemical repertoire analyses covered some eleven donors pooled from two independent experiments. Study-wide conclusions, independent of this receptor: Both naive subsets had comparably high repertoire diversity, while memory CD8+ T cells had much lower repertoire diversity. Because surface CD5, which is linked to self-reactivity in mice, was comparable between the naive subsets, TCR interaction strength was also inferred from the physicochemical properties of TRB CDR3s. TRBV-TRBJ usage was similar between naive CXCR3-negative and CXCR3-positive cells from the same donor, while memory cells showed distinct patterns. TRB CDR3s from CXCR3-positive naive cells showed higher hydrophobicity (lower Kidera factor 4), lower energy, and higher strength and volume indices than CXCR3-negative naive cells. Freshly isolated PBMCs were used for most assays because CXCR3 expression went down partially after cryopreservation.

Based on the germline V gene, the CDR1 and CDR2 sequences are SGHNT and YENEEA. The CDR3 sequence holds 21 residues, the cysteine and phenylalanine included. The coding DNA is unavailable. Each CD8+ T cell subset was flow-sorted in triplicate, with roughly 330,000 cells per subset placed directly into RLT lysis buffer. To keep memory contaminants out, a stringent definition of naive CD8+ T cells was applied: CD45RO-CCR7+CD27+CD95-. Peripheral blood mononuclear cells were isolated from buffy coats by standard density gradient centrifugation. A FACSAria III was used to flow-sort naive CXCR3-negative and CXCR3-positive CD8+ T cells. Total RNA was extracted from sorted cells with an RNeasy Mini Kit.

The sample taken for sequencing was naive CXCR3- CD8+ T cells from blood. According to the study, the label for this sample's cell subset or site signals: CD45RO-CCR7+CD27+CD95- naive CD8+ T cells lacking CXCR3 (TNR3-). The receptor was isolated from a human donor in good health. Some clones in this sample may be carry-over from other donors' samples. The V and J genes are TRBV11-3 and TRBJ2-1; TCRdb's D gene call, TRBD1, goes unchecked for lack of DNA. The CDR3 amino acid sequence is: CASSSSDSKAGFLSSYNEQFF.